Sequencing of this TCR beta chain was carried out in a study of response to subunit inactivated influenza vaccine. Findings and caveats of the study: Few new T cells, the authors suggested, are recruited by each seasonal influenza vaccination.

TCRdb re-analysed the RT-PCR reads in MiXCR, keeping a single row per CDR3 protein. Of about 500,000 distinct CDR3 sequences listed, roughly 7.9% were seen once; the top ten hold around 13%. This clonotype has only a few counts. The antigen remains undetermined. This specimen was PBMCs from blood, taken approximately 25 months after vaccination. The receptor's source is a man between 50 and 69 years old who received an inactivated influenza vaccine.

CDR3 DNA: TGTGCCAGCAGTTTCTTGGCGGTTAGCACAGATACGCAGTATTTT. Translated, it gives CASSFLAVSTDTQYF. The rearrangement uses TRBV12-3 or TRBV12-4 and TRBJ2-3; D unclear. This CDR3 is 15 amino acids long. The V gene lost 3 bases and the J gene lost 0 bases, with 10 bases spanning the gap.